A single sample is the source of the 32 T cell receptor beta chains below, sequenced in a study of blood T cell repertoires in COVID-19. The protocol was immunoSEQ multiplex PCR, while the TCRdb copy is restricted to in-frame clones and leaves out a portion. The sample consists of 150,000 or so clones, roughly three quarters of them appearing once. The material sequenced was PBMCs or T cells enriched from blood (not recorded which). Receptor source: a woman aged 45 to 65 who had recovered from COVID-19.

The V and J genes are TRBV11-2 and TRBJ1-2; D is unclear. The CDR3 covers 13 residues. V lost 2 bases, J lost 8 bases, and 12 bases lay in between. Germline CDR1 and CDR2: SGHAT and FQNNGV. The CDR3 nucleotides are TGTGCCAGCAGCTTATCGGGGTTGGGCGGCTACACCTTC. This translates into CASSLSGLGGYTF.

The V call is TRBV19, the J call TRBJ1-5; tentatively, D is TRBD1 (6 bases). Germline V lookup: CDR1 LNHDA, CDR2 SQIVND (reference sequence). The V end was cut by 3 bases, the J end by 0 bases, with 12 bases between. This CDR3 is built from 16 residues. In DNA, the CDR3 is TGTGCCAGTAGTATCCGCCCAGGGGTTAGCAATCAGCCCCAGCATTTT. Translation gives CASSIRPGVSNQPQHF.

The rearrangement joins TRBV5-4 to TRBJ2-1; D is possibly TRBD2 (6 bases). Per the germline V gene, CDR1 is SGHNT and CDR2 is YYREEE (reference sequence). The CDR3 contains 15 residues. V was shortened by 3 bases and J by 7 bases, with 17 bases between the two germline ends. CDR3 DNA: TGTGCCAGCAGCTCCTCCACTAGCAGTCGTAATGAGCAGTTCTTC. Translation: CASSSSTSSRNEQFF. Combining the CDR3 with reference TRBV5-4 and TRBJ2-1 gives the whole variable domain ETGVTQSPTHLIKTRGQQVTLRCSSQSGHNTVSWYQQALGQGPQFIFQYYREEENGRGNFPPRFSGLQFPNYSSELNVNALELDDSALYLCASSSSTSSRNEQFFGPGTRLTVL.

The chain is built from TRBV2 and TRBJ2-4, with TRBD1 matching over 7 bases. Per the germline V gene, CDR1 is SNHLY and CDR2 is FYNNEI. Germline trimming cut 6 bases from V and 0 bases from J; bases unmatched to any gene: 8. The CDR3 has 16 residues. CDR3 residues: CASSSGTVLAKNIQYF. DNA of the CDR3: TGTGCCAGCAGCTCCGGGACAGTACTAGCCAAAAACATTCAGTACTTC.

The chain carries TRBV27 and TRBJ2-2; 8 bases line up with TRBD2. The germline V gene encodes CDR1 MNHEY and CDR2 SMNVEV (reference sequence). There are 16 residues in the CDR3. The trim removed 8 bases at V and 6 bases at J, leaving 14 bases unmatched. CDR3 in DNA: TGTGCCAGCTACTTCCCGGGCGGGGGGCAATCCGGGGAGCTGTTTTTT. This sequence encodes CASYFPGGGQSGELFF.

J is TRBJ1-2 and V is TRBV2, with 7 bases fitting TRBD1. Germline trimming cut 7 bases from V and 5 bases from J; bases unmatched to any gene: 13. The CDR3 consists of 15 residues. Looked up from germline, CDR1 is SNHLY and CDR2 is FYNNEI. The CDR3 here is CASTEPDRASYGYTF. CDR3 coding DNA: TGTGCCAGCACCGAACCAGACAGGGCCAGTTATGGCTACACCTTC.

This rearrangement joins TRBV18 to TRBJ2-3, with TRBD1 as a possible D gene (5 bases). The ends were cut back, 3 bases at V and 2 bases at J, with 12 bases in the middle. Germline-derived CDR1 and CDR2 are KGHSH and LQKENI. CDR3 size: 15 residues. The DNA of the CDR3 is TGTGCCAGCTCACCGGAGCAGGGCTACACAGATACGCAGTATTTT. Translation gives CASSPEQGYTDTQYF.

The chain employs TRBV5-6 and TRBJ2-3; D gene uncertain. The CDR3 consists of 14 residues. V was cut by 7 bases and J by 2 bases, with 14 bases left in between. Germline values: CDR1 SGHDT, CDR2 YYEEEE. The CDR3, as DNA: TGTGCCAGCTCTTTCCGAGACTCCACAGATACGCAGTATTTT. Encoded protein: CASSFRDSTDTQYF.

The rearrangement joins TRBV21-1 to TRBJ1-2. TRBV21-1 is a pseudogene segment. The CDR3 is made up of 14 amino acids. The CDR3 coding sequence is TGTGCCAGCAGGGGAGAGGGAGATAACTATGGCTACACCTTC. As protein: CASRGEGDNYGYTF.

CDR3 DNA: TGTGCCAGCAGCGTATGGGACAGCACCTACAATGAGCAGTTCTTC. Translation: CASSVWDSTYNEQFF. This chain joins TRBV9 and TRBJ2-1; 7 bases agree with TRBD1. The CDR3 spans 15 residues. CDR1 is SGDLS, CDR2 YYNGEE, per germline. The junction had 3 bases not matched to a gene; V was cut back by 1 base and J by 2 bases.

The rearrangement uses TRBV6-5 and TRBJ1-1, with D uncertain. Germline V gives CDR1 MNHEY, CDR2 SVGAGI. The CDR3 extends over 13 amino acids. Trimming shortened V by 2 bases and J by 3 bases, and 7 bases separated the two germline ends. The chain's CDR3 is CASSYGLHTEAFF. For the CDR3, the DNA is TGTGCCAGCAGTTACGGGCTGCACACTGAAGCTTTCTTT.

This rearrangement joins TRBV3-1 (or the pseudogene TRBV3-2) to TRBJ1-6, with a possible D match to TRBD1 (5 bases). The CDR3 sequence is 14 residues long. The ends were cut back, 1 base at V and 7 bases at J, with 8 bases in the middle. The V gene's germline CDR1 is LGHDT and CDR2 YNNKEL (reference sequence). Here the CDR3 DNA reads TGTGCCAGCAGCCAAGGGGGCGAGAATTCACCCCTCCACTTT. Translating it yields CASSQGGENSPLHF.

The chain uses TRBV30 and TRBJ2-1; TRBD2 matches at 9 bases. Germline loops: CDR1 GTSNPN, CDR2 SVGIG (reference sequence). V shed 0 bases and J 8 bases; nucleotides not matched to a gene: 5. This CDR3 contains 14 residues. This chain's CDR3 is CAWSVKGLADEQFF. The DNA of the CDR3 is TGTGCCTGGAGTGTAAAGGGACTAGCCGATGAGCAGTTCTTC.

The V and J genes are TRBV28 and TRBJ2-6, with 8 bases matching TRBD1. CDR3 length: 15 amino acids. V trimming: 4 bases; J trimming: 3 bases; junction bases outside the gene matches: 2. Germline CDR1 is MDHEN and CDR2 is SYDVKM. In nucleotides, the CDR3 is TGTGCCAGCAGTTCCAGGGGGCGTGGGGCCAACGTCCTGACTTTC. Amino acids: CASSSRGRGANVLTF. Filled out from reference TRBV28 and TRBJ2-6, the complete variable domain reads DVKVTQSSRYLVKRTGEKVFLECVQDMDHENMFWYRQDPGLGLRLIYFSYDVKMKEKGDIPEGYSVSREKKERFSLILESASTNQTSMYLCASSSRGRGANVLTFGAGSRLTVL.

The genes are TRBV10-3 and TRBJ2-5; 14 nucleotides agree with TRBD2. V gave up 3 bases and J gave up 5 bases; unmatched junction bases: 11. This CDR3 is 18 amino acids long. Germline CDR1 reads ENHRY; CDR2 reads SYGVKD. The CDR3 coding sequence is TGTGCCATCAGTGAATTCCTGACTAGCGGGGGGGCCGAGGAGACCCAGTACTTC. Its translation: CAISEFLTSGGAEETQYF.

The V gene is TRBV7-8, the J gene TRBJ2-7, with 9 bases fitting TRBD1. There are 13 residues in the CDR3. Germline V CDR1 and CDR2: SGHVS, FQNEAQ. Trimming cost V 4 bases and J 5 bases; bases outside gene matches: 3. The CDR3 spells CASSSDRGNEQYV. The CDR3 DNA is TGTGCCAGCAGCTCGGACAGGGGCAACGAGCAGTACGTC.

The V and J genes are TRBV6-4 and TRBJ2-1, with 7 bases matching TRBD1. The CDR3 has 16 amino acids. Germline CDR1 is MRHNA and CDR2 is SNTAGT. V shed 1 base and J 9 bases; nucleotides not matched to a gene: 12. The CDR3 reads CASSDYDRVGRTEQFF. CDR3 nucleotides: TGTGCCAGCAGTGACTATGACAGGGTGGGGAGAACTGAGCAGTTCTTC.

The J gene is TRBJ2-1, the V gene TRBV7-2; D call uncertain. V was cut by 1 base and J by 3 bases, with 10 bases left in between. Germline V gene lookup returns CDR1 SGHTA and CDR2 FQGNSA. This CDR3 comprises 15 residues. This CDR3 reads CASSLGFANYNEQFF. The CDR3 bases are TGTGCCAGCAGCTTAGGGTTCGCGAACTACAATGAGCAGTTCTTC.

The V and J genes are TRBV10-1 and TRBJ1-6; D possibly corresponds to TRBD1 (5 bases). The germline V gene has CDR1 WNHNN and CDR2 SYGVQD (reference sequence). V was trimmed by 9 bases and J by 6 bases, leaving 12 bases between them. The CDR3 contains 13 residues. The CDR3 bases are TGCGCCAGTAGCAGGGCTTCTAATTCACCCCTCCACTTT. Its protein product is CASSRASNSPLHF.

This clone was recorded a few times. The chain couples TRBV6-4 to TRBJ2-3; 10 nucleotides line up with TRBD1. This CDR3 has 15 residues. The germline CDR1 and CDR2 sequences are MRHNA and SNTAGT. J was trimmed by 5 bases and V by 5 bases; bases with no gene match: 7. The CDR3 here is CASSSGTGEGDTQYF. For the CDR3, the DNA is TGTGCCAGCAGTTCCGGGACAGGGGAAGGAGATACGCAGTATTTT.

The gene calls are TRBV11-1 and TRBJ2-2; the match to TRBD2 covers 10 bases. Germline assignment: CDR1 SGHAT and CDR2 FQDESV (reference sequence). There are 16 residues in the CDR3. V gave up 5 bases and J gave up 3 bases; unmatched junction bases: 6. The CDR3 DNA reads TGTGCCAGCAGCCCAAGCGGGGGGGCCGACACCGGGGAGCTGTTTTTT. Translation gives CASSPSGGADTGELFF.

V gene TRBV2 combines with J gene TRBJ1-1; TRBD1 matches at 9 bases. Trimming cost V 5 bases and J 4 bases; bases outside gene matches: 5. Per the germline V gene, CDR1 is SNHLY and CDR2 is FYNNEI. The CDR3 extends over 14 amino acids. As DNA, the CDR3 is TGTGCCAGCAGTTGGGGGACAGGGCTCACTGAAGCTTTCTTT. Its translation is CASSWGTGLTEAFF. The full variable domain, with the rest looked up from reference TRBV2 and TRBJ1-1, is EPEVTQTPSHQVTQMGQEVILRCVPISNHLYFYWYRQILGQKVEFLVSFYNNEISEKSEIFDDQFSVERPDGSNFTLKIRSTKLEDSAMYFCASSWGTGLTEAFFGQGTRLTVV.

The genes are TRBV19 and TRBJ1-1; D remains ambiguous. V was trimmed by 1 base and J by 1 base, leaving 7 bases between them. Looked up from germline, CDR1 is LNHDA and CDR2 is SQIVND (reference sequence). The CDR3 is made up of 14 amino acids. CDR3 loop: CASSIAPGNTEAFF. The CDR3 coding sequence is TGTGCCAGTAGTATAGCGCCGGGGAACACTGAAGCTTTCTTT.

This clone was seen just once. The chain recombines TRBV28 with TRBJ2-3; 10 positions agree with TRBD2. The ends lost 3 bases at V and 4 bases at J; junction bases unmatched: 4. This CDR3 region has 15 residues. The germline CDR1 and CDR2 sequences are MDHEN and SYDVKM. The CDR3 is CASSFERGGADTQYF. DNA for the CDR3: TGTGCCAGCAGTTTTGAGCGGGGGGGTGCAGATACGCAGTATTTT.

The V and J genes are TRBV5-4 and TRBJ1-4; D is possibly TRBD1 (5 bases). The germline V gene has CDR1 SGHNT and CDR2 YYREEE (reference sequence). V was trimmed by 4 bases and J by 10 bases, leaving 20 bases between them. This CDR3 is 15 amino acids long. CDR3 region: CASSHTGRGSGKLFF. As DNA, the CDR3 is TGTGCCAGCAGCCATACGGGACGGGGGTCGGGAAAACTGTTTTTT.

The chain combines TRBV11-2 with TRBJ1-1, with D uncertain. The CDR3 has 10 amino acids. The germline gives CDR1 SGHAT, CDR2 FQNNGV. The V gene lost 9 bases and the J gene lost 3 bases, with 5 bases spanning the gap. The CDR3 nucleotides are TGTGCCAGGAGGGACACTGAAGCTTTCTTT. Protein: CARRDTEAFF.

Turning to this clone: Within the sample, other DNA sequences also encode this same CDR3. V and J are TRBV11-1 and TRBJ1-6; TRBD1 might be the D (5 bases). V was shortened by 5 bases and J by 11 bases, with 19 bases between the two germline ends. This CDR3 is built from 15 residues. Germline lookup yields CDR1 SGHAT and CDR2 FQDESV (reference sequence). This chain's CDR3 is CASSQRSGGTPPLHF. The CDR3 DNA is TGTGCCAGCAGCCAGAGGTCGGGGGGAACCCCACCCCTCCACTTT.

J is TRBJ1-6 and V is TRBV3-1 (or the pseudogene TRBV3-2); the match to TRBD1 covers 7 bases. The trim removed 4 bases at V and 7 bases at J, leaving 10 bases unmatched. This CDR3 has 16 residues. Germline lookup yields CDR1 LGHDT and CDR2 YNNKEL (reference sequence). CDR3 region: CASSPLTTGTNSPLHF. Written as DNA, the CDR3 is TGTGCCAGCAGCCCCCTGACGACAGGGACCAATTCACCCCTCCACTTT.

V usage is TRBV4-1 and J usage is TRBJ1-5; 9 positions match TRBD1. Germline CDR1 MGHRA, CDR2 YSYEKL. CDR3 length: 18 amino acids. The junction had 7 bases not matched to a gene; V was cut back by 1 base and J by 0 bases. This CDR3 reads CASSQAPGTGTSNQPQHF. CDR3 bases: TGCGCCAGCAGCCAAGCCCCTGGGACAGGGACTAGCAATCAGCCCCAGCATTTT.

The V call is TRBV19, the J call TRBJ1-5, with 7 bases that match TRBD1. The CDR3 has 15 amino acids. Germline CDR1 is LNHDA and CDR2 is SQIVND (reference sequence). The trim removed 3 bases at V and 4 bases at J, leaving 6 bases unmatched. CDR3 coding DNA: TGTGCCAGTAGTATTCAGGGGGGAGGAAATCAGCCCCAGCATTTT. Amino acid sequence: CASSIQGGGNQPQHF.

The chain carries TRBV27 and TRBJ1-3; 10 bases match TRBD1. With 6 bases clipped from V and 4 bases from J, the junction kept 3 bases outside the gene matches. Germline V gene lookup returns CDR1 MNHEY and CDR2 SMNVEV (reference sequence). The CDR3 runs 14 residues. The CDR3 DNA sequence: TGTGCCAGCAGCTGGACAGGGGGGGGAAACACCATATATTTT. It encodes CASSWTGGGNTIYF.

Points on this clone: A junction boundary mismatches the germline segment, possibly from a read error. The gene calls are TRBV18 and TRBJ1-2; D possibly corresponds to TRBD1 (5 bases). Germline V lookup: CDR1 KGHSH, CDR2 LQKENI. CDR3 length: 15 residues. CDR3: CASSAPRGSNYGYTF. CDR3 nucleotide sequence: TGTGCCAGCTCAGCACCTAGGGGATCTAACTATGGCTACACCTTC.